A single sample is the source of the 23 T cell receptor beta chains below, sequenced in a study of T cells after yellow fever vaccination. From the 5' RACE reads, TCRdb called clonotypes with MiXCR, one entry per CDR3 protein. The table has under 700,000 distinct CDR3 sequences, about a sixth seen once. The sample in question was PBMCs, obtained less than 6 days after the first yellow fever vaccination. These TCRs come from a man aged 18 to 29 who received the YFV17D yellow fever vaccine.

Only a few counts were recorded for this clonotype. V is TRBV14 and J is TRBJ2-7; D gene unclear. Germline V gene sequence: CDR1 SGHDN, CDR2 FVKESK. The CDR3 consists of 12 residues. V gave up 3 bases and J gave up 7 bases, with 10 bases separating them. CDR3 sequence: CASSQSEWEQYV. CDR3 sequence (DNA): TGTGCCAGCAGCCAGTCCGAATGGGAGCAGTACGTC.

The V gene is TRBV5-1, the J gene TRBJ2-5; a weak D match, TRBD2 (6 bases). Germline loops: CDR1 SGHRS, CDR2 YFSETQ. The CDR3 loop spans 14 amino acids. V was trimmed by 4 bases and J by 5 bases, leaving 15 bases between them. CDR3: CASSVTSFGETQYF. The CDR3 coding sequence is TGCGCCAGCAGCGTCACTAGCTTCGGTGAGACCCAGTACTTC.

The table lists this clonotype with a few counts. The chain combines TRBV7-8 with TRBJ1-2; D might be TRBD1 (6 bases). CDR1 is SGHVS and CDR2 is FQNEAQ in the germline V gene. Trimming took off 1 base at V and 5 bases at J, with 11 bases between the two ends. The CDR3 length is 14 residues. The DNA for the CDR3 is TGTGCCAGCAGCTTAGGGACAGCGGGGTATGGCTACACCTTC. Translated, it gives CASSLGTAGYGYTF.

V usage is TRBV7-9 and J usage is TRBJ1-1, with a possible D match to TRBD1 (5 bases). In germline, CDR1 is SEHNR, CDR2 FQNEAQ (reference sequence). Trimming removed 5 bases from V and 8 bases from J, with 9 bases in between. This CDR3 is built from 11 residues. This CDR3 reads CASSKGSEAFF. The DNA of the CDR3 is TGTGCCAGCAGCAAGGGGAGCGAAGCTTTCTTT.

The chain combines TRBV4-1 with TRBJ2-6; TRBD2 is a possible D gene (5 bases). Trimming took 4 bases from V and 3 from J, leaving 13 bases between them. Germline V gives CDR1 MGHRA, CDR2 YSYEKL. CDR3 size: 16 residues. As DNA, the CDR3 is TGCGCCAGCAGCCGACTATATGGGTTTGGGGCCAACGTCCTGACTTTC. Translation gives CASSRLYGFGANVLTF.

This clonotype was counted between two and nine times. The J gene is TRBJ1-3, the V gene TRBV18; maybe TRBD1 (6 bases). Germline V gives CDR1 KGHSH, CDR2 LQKENI. The CDR3 is 15 amino acids. Trimming took 0 bases from V and 4 from J, leaving 10 bases between them. The CDR3 bases are TGTGCCAGCTCACCACCAGGACAGCCGGGAAACACCATATATTTT. It is translated as CASSPPGQPGNTIYF.

This clonotype was counted only a few times. The chain uses TRBV20-1 and TRBJ2-5; D is perhaps TRBD2 (6 bases). The germline V gene has CDR1 DFQATT and CDR2 SNEGSKA (reference sequence). CDR3 length: 12 residues. In DNA, the CDR3 is TGCAGCCTTCGGGGGACCCTGGAGACCCAGTACTTC. Encoded protein: CSLRGTLETQYF.

This chain connects TRBV12-3 or TRBV12-4 to TRBJ2-1; D may correspond to TRBD1 or TRBD2 (5 bases each). Between the trimmed V and J ends, which lost 8 bases and 4 bases, there was a span of 12 bases. The CDR3 runs 13 residues. This CDR3 is CASALGVYNEQFF. CDR3 nucleotide sequence: TGTGCCAGCGCCCTGGGGGTTTACAATGAGCAGTTCTTC.

This chain links TRBV29-1 with TRBJ1-1, with 8 bases lining up with TRBD1. There are 16 residues in the CDR3. Germline loops: CDR1 SQVTM, CDR2 ANQGSEA. Trimming at V came to 4 bases and at J to 3 bases, leaving 13 bases not matched to a gene. The CDR3 region is CSVAPKDRARYTEAFF. The CDR3 coding sequence is TGCAGCGTTGCCCCCAAGGACAGGGCGCGTTACACTGAAGCTTTCTTT.

This clonotype occurred a few times. The chain combines TRBV5-1 with TRBJ2-2; a possible D gene is TRBD1 (6 bases). The CDR3 runs to 16 residues. Germline loops: CDR1 SGHRS, CDR2 YFSETQ. V lost 4 bases and J lost 2, with 15 bases in between. Here the CDR3 reads CASSVRQAPNTGELFF. CDR3 DNA: TGCGCCAGCAGCGTAAGACAGGCACCAAACACCGGGGAGCTGTTTTTT.

The chain uses TRBV10-2 and TRBJ1-1; 7 nucleotides line up with TRBD1. This CDR3 contains 13 residues. The germline gives CDR1 WSHSY, CDR2 SAAADI. V was pared by 8 bases and J by 3 bases, with 6 bases of the junction left unmatched. CDR3 region: CASGDREDTEAFF. As DNA, the CDR3 is TGCGCCAGCGGCGACAGGGAGGACACTGAAGCTTTCTTT.

The table lists this clonotype with a few counts. The chain is built from TRBV6-6 and TRBJ2-7, with D perhaps assigned TRBD1 or TRBD2 (5 bases each). CDR3 size: 13 residues. V was trimmed by 3 bases and J by 7 bases, leaving 13 bases between them. Looked up from germline, CDR1 is MNHNY and CDR2 is SVGAGI (reference sequence). The CDR3 spells CASSYGMWGEQYF. As DNA, the CDR3 is TGTGCCAGCAGTTATGGAATGTGGGGGGAGCAGTACTTC.

The V and J genes are TRBV12-5 and TRBJ2-2; possibly TRBD1 or TRBD2 for D (5 bases each). V dropped 1 base and J dropped 8 bases, with 14 bases sitting between them. This CDR3 spans 15 amino acids. CDR1 is LGHNT and CDR2 is FRNRAP in the germline V gene. The CDR3, as DNA: TGTGCTAGTGGTTTGGGGGGCTTCAGGACTGGGGAGCTGTTTTTT. This translates into CASGLGGFRTGELFF.

This clonotype was seen a handful of times. This chain connects TRBV7-6 to TRBJ1-4; 11 bases align to TRBD1. V dropped 5 bases and J dropped 2; count of bases not matched to a gene: 7. The germline V gene encodes CDR1 SGHVS and CDR2 FNYEAQ. The length of the CDR3 is 17 residues. In nucleotides, the CDR3 is TGTGCCAGCAGCCGGGACAGGGGGTTAAGGACTAATGAAAAACTGTTTTTT. Amino acids: CASSRDRGLRTNEKLFF.

This clonotype came up a few times. The chain uses TRBV12-3 or TRBV12-4 and TRBJ2-2, with TRBD2 identical over 8 bases. The CDR3 is 17 amino acids. Trimming cost V 2 bases and J 0 bases; bases outside gene matches: 5. The CDR3 loop reads CASSLRGREANTGELFF. DNA of the CDR3: TGTGCCAGCAGTTTACGGGGGCGGGAGGCGAACACCGGGGAGCTGTTTTTT.

This clonotype was observed a handful of times. The chain has TRBV29-1 and TRBJ2-2; D may be TRBD2 (6 bases). The CDR3 extends over 16 amino acids. Germline lookup yields CDR1 SQVTM and CDR2 ANQGSEA. V was cut by 5 bases and J by 3 bases, with 19 bases left in between. CDR3 sequence reads: CSVSGLKSSDTGELFF. The CDR3 DNA follows: TGCAGCGTTTCGGGACTCAAAAGCAGCGACACCGGGGAGCTGTTTTTT.

This chain joins TRBV3-1 and TRBJ1-1; TRBD1 matches 9 bases. The trim removed 4 bases at V and 4 bases at J, leaving 7 bases unmatched. The V gene's germline CDR1 is LGHDT and CDR2 YNNKEL (reference sequence). This CDR3 spans 15 amino acids. The CDR3, as DNA: TGTGCCAGCAGCCCGATTACAGGGGGCTTCACTGAAGCTTTCTTT. Encoded protein: CASSPITGGFTEAFF.

This clonotype was counted between two and nine times. The V call is TRBV7-2, the J call TRBJ1-2, with D unresolved. This CDR3 comprises 14 residues. V was clipped by 5 bases and J by 6 bases, with 16 bases between them. The germline V gene has CDR1 SGHTA and CDR2 FQGNSA. CDR3 sequence: CASSPSASFHGYTF. The CDR3 DNA reads TGTGCCAGCAGCCCTAGCGCCAGTTTCCATGGCTACACCTTC.

This clonotype appeared many times. The chain uses TRBV7-6 and TRBJ1-4; D unclear. The V end lost 1 base, the J end lost 8 bases, and 8 bases lay between the germline ends. Germline V gives CDR1 SGHVS, CDR2 FNYEAQ. This CDR3 is built from 13 residues. CDR3 amino acids: CASSLGPGEKLFF. The CDR3 DNA follows: TGTGCCAGCAGCTTAGGCCCGGGGGAAAAACTGTTTTTT.

This sequence joins TRBV7-9 and TRBJ2-7; tentatively, D is TRBD1 (5 bases). The V gene's germline CDR1 is SEHNR and CDR2 FQNEAQ (reference sequence). The CDR3 is made up of 17 amino acids. Trimming took 5 bases from V and 3 from J, leaving 23 bases between them. The CDR3 bases are TGTGCCAGCAGCGCCCTGGGATTTGGACATCAAGACTACGAGCAGTACGTC. Protein: CASSALGFGHQDYEQYV.

V usage is TRBV29-1 and J usage is TRBJ1-1; D not certain. The V end was cut by 5 bases, the J end by 0 bases, with 13 bases between. Germline assignment: CDR1 SQVTM and CDR2 ANQGSEA. This CDR3 contains 14 residues. CDR3 bases: TGCAGCGTTTATGGGATTGGGATGAACACTGAAGCTTTCTTT. It yields the protein CSVYGIGMNTEAFF.

The CDR3 DNA is TGTGCCAGTCCAGCGGGGGGGAAGCAAGAGACCCAGTACTTC. Translating gives CASPAGGKQETQYF. The chain couples TRBV19 to TRBJ2-5; 10 bases are shared with TRBD2. This CDR3 is built from 14 residues. V lost 8 bases to trimming and J lost 2 bases; unmatched junction nucleotides: 5. The V gene's germline CDR1 is LNHDA and CDR2 SQIVND (reference sequence).

This rearrangement joins TRBV5-1 to TRBJ1-1; unclear D gene. CDR3 size: 18 residues. The V gene's germline CDR1 is SGHRS and CDR2 YFSETQ. V lost 1 base, J lost 1 base, and 20 bases lay in between. The CDR3 DNA sequence: TGCGCCAGCAGCTTGTACGGTTGGGAAACTCACTGGAACACTGAAGCTTTCTTT. It is translated as CASSLYGWETHWNTEAFF.